This entry is about one TCR beta chain. What it binds is unknown. Then a second PCR, running about 6 to 12 cycles, was carried out with a sample-barcoded 5' primer and a J-beta primer mix. TCRdb re-derived calls from the 5' RACE reads in MiXCR, one entry per CDR3 protein. Of about 620,000 distinct CDR3 sequences listed, over 20% were seen once; the top ten hold approximately 3.7%. This entry comes from a study of blood T cells in healthy people across ages. General observations from the study: Diversity figures derived from one million T cells were judged to underestimate the true value. For the donors, CMV status was unknown and possibly confounded expanded clonotype changes.

The germline CDR1 and CDR2 sequences are DFQATT and SNEGSKA (reference sequence). The V and J ends lost 3 bases and 1 base, in that order; junction bases with no gene match: 11. The CDR3 is made up of 18 amino acids. The sample taken for sequencing was blood. The chain combines TRBV20-1 with TRBJ2-1; TRBD2 aligns across 11 bases. The receptor's source is a man between 65 and 85 years old in good health. This CDR3 is CSASQRLGTSGSYNEQFF. The CDR3 DNA reads as TGCAGTGCTAGTCAGAGGCTCGGGACTAGCGGTTCCTACAATGAGCAGTTCTTC.